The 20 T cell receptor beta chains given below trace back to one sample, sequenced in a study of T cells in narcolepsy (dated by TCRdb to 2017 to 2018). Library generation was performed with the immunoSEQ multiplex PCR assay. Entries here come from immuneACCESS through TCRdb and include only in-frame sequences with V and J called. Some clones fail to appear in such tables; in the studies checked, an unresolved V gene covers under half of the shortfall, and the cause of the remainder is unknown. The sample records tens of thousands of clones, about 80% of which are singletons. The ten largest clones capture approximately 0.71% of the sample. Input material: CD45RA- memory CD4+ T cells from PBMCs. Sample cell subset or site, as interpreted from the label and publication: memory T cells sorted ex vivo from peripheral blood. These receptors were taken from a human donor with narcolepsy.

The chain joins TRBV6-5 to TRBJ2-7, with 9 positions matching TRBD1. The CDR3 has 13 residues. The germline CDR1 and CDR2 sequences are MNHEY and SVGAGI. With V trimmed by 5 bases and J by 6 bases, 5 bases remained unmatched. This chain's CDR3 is CASSGGQGIEQYF. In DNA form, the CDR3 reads TGTGCCAGCAGTGGGGGACAGGGAATCGAGCAGTACTTC.

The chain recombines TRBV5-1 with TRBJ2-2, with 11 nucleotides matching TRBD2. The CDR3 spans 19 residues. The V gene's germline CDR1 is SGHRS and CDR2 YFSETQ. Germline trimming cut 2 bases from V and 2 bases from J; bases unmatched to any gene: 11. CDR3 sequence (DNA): TGCGCCAGCAGCTTCGGGATGAGACTAGCGGGAAGTAACACCGGGGAGCTGTTTTTT. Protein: CASSFGMRLAGSNTGELFF.

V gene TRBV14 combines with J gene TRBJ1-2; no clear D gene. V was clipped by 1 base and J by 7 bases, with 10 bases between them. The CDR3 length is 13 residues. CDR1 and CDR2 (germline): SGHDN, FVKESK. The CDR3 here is CASSQVSGVGYTF. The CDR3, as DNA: TGTGCCAGCAGCCAAGTCAGTGGCGTTGGCTACACCTTC. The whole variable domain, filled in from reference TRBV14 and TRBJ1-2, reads EAGVTQFPSHSVIEKGQTVTLRCDPISGHDNLYWYRRVMGKEIKFLLHFVKESKQDESGMPNNRFLAERTGGTYSTLKVQPAELEDSGVYFCASSQVSGVGYTFGSGTRLTVV.

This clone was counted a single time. The CDR3: CASSPRWGGETQYF. CDR3 nucleotide sequence: TGTGCCAGTAGTCCCCGTTGGGGAGGCGAGACCCAGTACTTC. This chain uses TRBV19 with TRBJ2-5; perhaps TRBD2 as D (6 bases). Per the germline V gene, CDR1 is LNHDA and CDR2 is SQIVND (reference sequence). The CDR3 spans 14 residues. V shed 5 bases and J shed 5 bases, with 15 bases lying between them.

The CDR3 sequence: CASSAGQVGYTF. The CDR3 nucleotides are TGTGCCAGCAGCGCCGGACAGGTTGGCTACACCTTC. This rearrangement joins TRBV5-6 to TRBJ1-2; 7 bases fit TRBD1. The V gene end was trimmed by 4 bases and the J gene end by 7 bases; junction bases not matched to a gene: 4. Per germline, CDR1 SGHDT and CDR2 YYEEEE. This CDR3 has 12 amino acids.

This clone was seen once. This CDR3 is CASSDGDTDTQYF. In DNA, the CDR3 is TGTGCCAGCAGTGACGGGGATACAGATACGCAGTATTTT. V gene TRBV6-5 combines with J gene TRBJ2-3; possibly TRBD2 for D (5 bases). The CDR3 length is 13 residues. CDR1 is MNHEY and CDR2 is SVGAGI in the germline V gene. Trimming pared 5 bases from V and 3 bases from J, leaving 9 bases between.

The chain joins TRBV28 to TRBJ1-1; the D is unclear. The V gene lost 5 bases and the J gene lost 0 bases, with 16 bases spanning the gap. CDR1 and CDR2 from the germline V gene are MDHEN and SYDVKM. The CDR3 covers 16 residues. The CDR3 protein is CASSPLNPRLNTEAFF. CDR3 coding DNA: TGTGCCAGCAGTCCATTAAACCCCCGATTGAACACTGAAGCTTTCTTT.

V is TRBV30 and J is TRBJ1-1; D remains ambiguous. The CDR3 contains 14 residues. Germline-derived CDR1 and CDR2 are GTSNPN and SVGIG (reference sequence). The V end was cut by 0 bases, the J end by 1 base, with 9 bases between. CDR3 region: CAWSVVAENTEAFF. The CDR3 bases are TGTGCCTGGAGTGTAGTGGCAGAGAACACTGAAGCTTTCTTT.

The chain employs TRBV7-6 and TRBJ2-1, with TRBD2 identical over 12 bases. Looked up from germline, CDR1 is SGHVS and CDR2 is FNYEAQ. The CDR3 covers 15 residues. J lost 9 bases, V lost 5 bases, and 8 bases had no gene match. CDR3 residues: CASSQTSGRVGEQFF. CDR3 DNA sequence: TGTGCCAGCAGCCAGACTAGCGGGAGAGTCGGTGAGCAGTTCTTC.

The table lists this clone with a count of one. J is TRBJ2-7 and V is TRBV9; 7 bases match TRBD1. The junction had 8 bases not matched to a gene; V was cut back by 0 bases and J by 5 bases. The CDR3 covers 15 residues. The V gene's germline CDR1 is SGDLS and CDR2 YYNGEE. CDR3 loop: CASSVAITGAHEQYF. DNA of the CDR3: TGTGCCAGCAGCGTAGCTATCACAGGGGCACACGAGCAGTACTTC.

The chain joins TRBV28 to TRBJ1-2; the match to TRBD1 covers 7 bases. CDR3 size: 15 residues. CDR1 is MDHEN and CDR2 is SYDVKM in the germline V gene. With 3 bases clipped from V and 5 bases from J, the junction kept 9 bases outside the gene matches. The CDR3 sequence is CASSLDAGGGYGYTF. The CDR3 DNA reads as TGTGCCAGCAGTTTGGATGCAGGGGGTGGTTATGGCTACACCTTC.

The CDR3 loop reads CSVGYSEAFF. In DNA form, the CDR3 reads TGCAGCGTTGGGTATAGTGAAGCTTTCTTT. V is TRBV29-1 and J is TRBJ1-1, with unresolved D. Germline CDR1 and CDR2: SQVTM and ANQGSEA. The CDR3 loop spans 10 amino acids. V was pared by 4 bases and J by 7 bases, with 7 bases between.

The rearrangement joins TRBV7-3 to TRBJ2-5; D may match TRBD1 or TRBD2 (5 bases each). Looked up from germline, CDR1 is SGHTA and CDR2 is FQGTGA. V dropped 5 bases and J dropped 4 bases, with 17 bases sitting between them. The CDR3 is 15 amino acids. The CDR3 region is CASSVTGTLGETQYF. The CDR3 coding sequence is TGTGCCAGCAGCGTCACCGGGACCCTAGGAGAGACCCAGTACTTC.

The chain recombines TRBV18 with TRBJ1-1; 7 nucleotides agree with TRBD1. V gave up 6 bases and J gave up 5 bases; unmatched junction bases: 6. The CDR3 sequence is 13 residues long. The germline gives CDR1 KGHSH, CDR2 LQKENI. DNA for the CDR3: TGTGCCAGCTCCCGACAGGGACGTACTGAAGCTTTCTTT. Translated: CASSRQGRTEAFF. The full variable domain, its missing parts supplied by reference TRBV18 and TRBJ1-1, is NAGVMQNPRHLVRRRGQEARLRCSPMKGHSHVYWYRQLPEEGLKFMVYLQKENIIDESGMPKERFSAEFPKEGPSILRIQQVVRGDSAAYFCASSRQGRTEAFFGQGTRLTVV.

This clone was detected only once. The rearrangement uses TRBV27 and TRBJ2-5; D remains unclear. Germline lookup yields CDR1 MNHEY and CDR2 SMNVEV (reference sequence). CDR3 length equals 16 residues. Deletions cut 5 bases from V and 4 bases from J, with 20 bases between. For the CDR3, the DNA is TGTGCCAGCAGTCCAAACTGGGTCTCGGTAGGAGAGACCCAGTACTTC. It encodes CASSPNWVSVGETQYF.

CDR3 in amino acids: CASRTRDVSSYEQYF. In DNA, the CDR3 is TGCGCCAGCAGAACCCGGGACGTAAGCTCCTACGAGCAGTACTTC. V gene TRBV10-1 combines with J gene TRBJ2-7; possibly TRBD1 or TRBD2 for D (5 bases each). The CDR3 has 15 amino acids. Trimming shortened V by 6 bases and J by 0 bases, and 15 bases separated the two germline ends. The germline V gene encodes CDR1 WNHNN and CDR2 SYGVQD (reference sequence).

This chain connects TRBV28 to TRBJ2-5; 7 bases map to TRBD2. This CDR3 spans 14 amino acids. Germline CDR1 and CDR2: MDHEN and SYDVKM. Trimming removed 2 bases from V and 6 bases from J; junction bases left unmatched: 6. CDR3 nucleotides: TGTGCCAGCAGTTTAGGGGGGGAGGTTAAGACCCAGTACTTC. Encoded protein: CASSLGGEVKTQYF.

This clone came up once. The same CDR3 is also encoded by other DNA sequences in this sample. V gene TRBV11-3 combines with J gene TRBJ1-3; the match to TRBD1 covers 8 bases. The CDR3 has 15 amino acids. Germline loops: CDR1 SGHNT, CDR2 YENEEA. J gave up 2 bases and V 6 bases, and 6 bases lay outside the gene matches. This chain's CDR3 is CASSPGQGPGNTIYF. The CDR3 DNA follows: TGTGCCAGCAGTCCCGGACAGGGCCCTGGAAACACCATATATTTT.

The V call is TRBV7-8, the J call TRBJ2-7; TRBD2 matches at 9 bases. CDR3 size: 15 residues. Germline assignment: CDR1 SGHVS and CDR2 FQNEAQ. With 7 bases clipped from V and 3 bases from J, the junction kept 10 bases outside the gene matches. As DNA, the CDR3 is TGTGCCAGCAACACGCGGGGGGGCTTTGGCTACGAGCAGTACTTC. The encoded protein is CASNTRGGFGYEQYF.

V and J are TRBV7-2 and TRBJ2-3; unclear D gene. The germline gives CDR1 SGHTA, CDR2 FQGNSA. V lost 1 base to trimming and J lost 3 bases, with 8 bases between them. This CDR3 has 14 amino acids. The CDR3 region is CASSLGIQTDTQYF. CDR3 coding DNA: TGTGCCAGCAGCTTAGGGATTCAGACAGATACGCAGTATTTT.